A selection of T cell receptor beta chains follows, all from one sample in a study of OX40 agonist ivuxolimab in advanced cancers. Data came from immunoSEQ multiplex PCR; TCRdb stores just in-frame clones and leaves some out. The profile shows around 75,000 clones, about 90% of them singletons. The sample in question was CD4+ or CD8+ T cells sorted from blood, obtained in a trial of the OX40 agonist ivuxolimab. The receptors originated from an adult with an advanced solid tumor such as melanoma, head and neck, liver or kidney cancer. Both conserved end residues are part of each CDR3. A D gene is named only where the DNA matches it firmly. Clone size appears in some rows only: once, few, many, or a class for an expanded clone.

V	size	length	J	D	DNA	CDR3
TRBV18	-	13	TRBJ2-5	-	TGTGCCAGCTCACCAAGAGGGAGGGAGACCCAGTACTTC	CASSPRGRETQYF
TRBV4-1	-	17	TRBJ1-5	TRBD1	TGCGCCAGCAGCCAAGGCTGGCAACAGGGGAACAATCAGCCCCAGCATTTT	CASSQGWQQGNNQPQHF
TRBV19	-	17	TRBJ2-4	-	TGTGCCAGTAGTAACAGGGGAGGGAGGATAGCCAAAAACATTCAGTACTTC	CASSNRGGRIAKNIQYF
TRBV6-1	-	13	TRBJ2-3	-	TGTGCCAGCGAGTTGGGTAGCACAGATACGCAGTATTTT	CASELGSTDTQYF
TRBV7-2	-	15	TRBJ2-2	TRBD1	TGTGCCAGCAGCCGGGACAGGGTTGACACCGGGGAGCTGTTTTTT	CASSRDRVDTGELFF
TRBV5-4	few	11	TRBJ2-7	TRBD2	TGTGCCAGCACTAGCGGGTACGAGCAGTACTTC	CASTSGYEQYF
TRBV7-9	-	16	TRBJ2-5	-	TGTGCCAGCAGCTTCCTTGGGCAGGGGTCTCAAGAGACCCAGTACTTC	CASSFLGQGSQETQYF
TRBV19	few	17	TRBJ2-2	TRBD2	TGTGCCAGTAGTATAGGCCCCCTAGCGGGACAGACCGGGGAGCTGTTTTTT	CASSIGPLAGQTGELFF
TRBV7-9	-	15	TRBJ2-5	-	TGTGCCAGCAGCTTAGGTAGCGGACACCAAGAGACCCAGTACTTC	CASSLGSGHQETQYF
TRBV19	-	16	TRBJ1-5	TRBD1	TGTGCCAGTAACCCGACAGGGGCGATTAGCAATCAGCCCCAGCATTTT	CASNPTGAISNQPQHF
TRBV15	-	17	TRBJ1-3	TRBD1	TGTGCCACCAGCAGAGCTGAGGAGACAGGGGCTGGAAACACCATATATTTT	CATSRAEETGAGNTIYF
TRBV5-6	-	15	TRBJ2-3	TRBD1	TGTGCCAGCAGGGCAACAGGGGGCGCGGTTGATACGCAGTATTTT	CASRATGGAVDTQYF
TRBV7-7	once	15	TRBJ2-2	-	TGTGCCAGCAGCCGACAGGCGGGGGAGGGCGGGGAGCTGTTTTTT	CASSRQAGEGGELFF
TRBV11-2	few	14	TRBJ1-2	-	TGTGCCAGCAGCCCGCCATATGGGGGCTATGGCTACACCTTC	CASSPPYGGYGYTF
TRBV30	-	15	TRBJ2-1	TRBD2	TGTGCCTGGAGTGTAGGACTAGCGCACTACAATGAGCAGTTCTTC	CAWSVGLAHYNEQFF
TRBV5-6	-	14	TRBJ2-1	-	TGTGCCAGCAGTCTGGGGGCGGTCAACAATGAGCAGTTCTTC	CASSLGAVNNEQFF
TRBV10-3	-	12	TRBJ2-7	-	TGTGCCATCAGTGAGGGACCGTACGAGCAGTACTTC	CAISEGPYEQYF
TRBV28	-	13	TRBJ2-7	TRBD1	TGTGCCAGCAGACCGGGACAGGGATACGAGCAGTACTTC	CASRPGQGYEQYF
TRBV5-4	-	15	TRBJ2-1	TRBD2	TGTGCCAGCAGCCCGAGCGGGGGCCTCTACAATGAGCAGTTCTTC	CASSPSGGLYNEQFF
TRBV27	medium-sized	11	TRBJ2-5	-	TGTGCCAGCAGTTCGCAAGAGACCCAGTACTTC	CASSSQETQYF
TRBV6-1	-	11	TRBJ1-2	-	TGTGCCAGCAGGGTGGTTTCGAGCTACACCTTC	CASRVVSSYTF
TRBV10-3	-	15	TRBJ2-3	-	TGTGCCATCACCGGAATACAGGGTAAGATCGATACGCAGTATTTT	CAITGIQGKIDTQYF
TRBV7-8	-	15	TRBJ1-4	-	TGTGCCAGCAGCGTCCGGGACGGAACTAATGAAAAACTGTTTTTT	CASSVRDGTNEKLFF
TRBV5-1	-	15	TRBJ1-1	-	TGCGCCAGCAGCTCGCCCGGGGCTGGGAACACTGAAGCTTTCTTT	CASSSPGAGNTEAFF
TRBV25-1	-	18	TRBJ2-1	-	TGTGCCAGCAGTGAATATCCCCCGAGAAGGGGATCCTACAATGAGCAGTTCTTC	CASSEYPPRRGSYNEQFF
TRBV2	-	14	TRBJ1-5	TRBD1	TGTGCCAGCACCCGGGGACAGGGGGATCAGCCCCAGCATTTT	CASTRGQGDQPQHF
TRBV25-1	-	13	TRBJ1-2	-	TGTGCCAGCAGCAGCCTACAGAACTATGGCTACACCTTC	CASSSLQNYGYTF
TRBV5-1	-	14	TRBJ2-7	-	TGCGCCAGCAGCTTGGTAGTTGGCGGGTACGAGCAGTACTTC	CASSLVVGGYEQYF
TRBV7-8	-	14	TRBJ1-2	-	TGTGCCAGCAGCTCTTATCTTTCGGGATATGGCTACACCTTC	CASSSYLSGYGYTF
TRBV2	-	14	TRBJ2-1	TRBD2	TGTGCCAGCAACAAAGCGGGGGGGGAAAATGAGCAGTTCTTC	CASNKAGGENEQFF
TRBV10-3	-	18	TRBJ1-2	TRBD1	TGTGCCATCAGTGAGTGGACCGGGACAGCCCACAGGGGGTTCGGCTACACCTTC	CAISEWTGTAHRGFGYTF
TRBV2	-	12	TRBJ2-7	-	TGTGCCAGCAGTGAAAGTTCTATCGAGCAGTACTTC	CASSESSIEQYF
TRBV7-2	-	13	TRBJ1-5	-	TGTGCCAGCAGCTTATCTACGGATCAGCCCCAGCATTTT	CASSLSTDQPQHF
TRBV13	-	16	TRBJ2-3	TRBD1	TGTGCCAGCAGCCCAACAGGGGTAGGGGGCTATTCTACGCAGTATTTT	CASSPTGVGGYSTQYF
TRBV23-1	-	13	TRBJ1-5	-	TGCGCCAGCAGTCAAAAGTGGAATCAGCCCCAGCATTTT	CASSQKWNQPQHF
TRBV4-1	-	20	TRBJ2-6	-	TGCGCCAGCAGCCAGACCACTTTGGCGGGACAAAGCTCTGGGGCCAACGTCCTGACTTTC	CASSQTTLAGQSSGANVLTF
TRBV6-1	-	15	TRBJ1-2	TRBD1	TGTGCCAGCACCCCGTTGGGACAGGGGGGCTATGGCTACACCTTC	CASTPLGQGGYGYTF
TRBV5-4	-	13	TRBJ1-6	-	TGTGCCAGCAGCCCGCTCAAGGGTTCACCCCTCCACTTT	CASSPLKGSPLHF
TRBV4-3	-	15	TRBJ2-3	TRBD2	TGCGCCAGCAGCCCGGGGGGGGCCGGAAGGGATACGCAGTATTTT	CASSPGGAGRDTQYF
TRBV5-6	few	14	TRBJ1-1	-	TGTGCCAGCAGCTTGGCCCAGCAGCCCTGGGGAGCTTTCTTT	CASSLAQQPWGAFF
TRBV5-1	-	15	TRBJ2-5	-	TGCGCCAGCAGCTTGCTTCGACCTGGGGTAGAGACCCAGTACTTC	CASSLLRPGVETQYF
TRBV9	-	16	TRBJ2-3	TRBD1	TGTGCCAGCAGCGTAGAGTTCGACAGGGGAACAGATACGCAGTATTTT	CASSVEFDRGTDTQYF
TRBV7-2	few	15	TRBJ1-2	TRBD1	TGTGCCAGCAGCTTAGCATCGACAGGGTACTATGGCTACACCTTC	CASSLASTGYYGYTF
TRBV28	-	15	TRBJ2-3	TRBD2	TGTGCCAGCAGTTTACAGCGGGAGAGGGCAGATACGCAGTATTTT	CASSLQRERADTQYF